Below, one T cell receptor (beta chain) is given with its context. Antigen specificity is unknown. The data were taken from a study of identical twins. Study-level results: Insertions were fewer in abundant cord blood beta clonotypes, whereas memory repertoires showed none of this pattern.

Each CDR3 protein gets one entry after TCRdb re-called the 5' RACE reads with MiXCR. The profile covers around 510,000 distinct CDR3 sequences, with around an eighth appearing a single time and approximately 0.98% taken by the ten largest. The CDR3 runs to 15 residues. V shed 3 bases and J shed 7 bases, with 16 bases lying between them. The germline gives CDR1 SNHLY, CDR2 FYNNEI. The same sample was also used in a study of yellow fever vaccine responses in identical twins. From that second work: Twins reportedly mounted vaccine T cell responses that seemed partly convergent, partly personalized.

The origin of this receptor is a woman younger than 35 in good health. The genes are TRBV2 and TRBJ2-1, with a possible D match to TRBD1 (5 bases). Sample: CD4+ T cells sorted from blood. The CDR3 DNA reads TGTGCCAGCAGTGAGGTGGCAGGGCCTATGAATGAGCAGTTCTTC. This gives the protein CASSEVAGPMNEQFF.